The rows below give T cell receptor beta chains drawn from one sample of a study of blood T cell repertoires in COVID-19. Repertoires were generated with immunoSEQ multiplex PCR, while TCRdb's copy carries only in-frame clones and drops some. The sample lists over 200,000 clones; around 90% were seen once. Sequencing was done on a sample of peripheral blood. These receptors came from a young woman who had recovered from COVID-19. CDR3s include the opening cysteine and the closing phenylalanine or tryptophan. Fields, in order: D gene, V gene, J gene, clone size, CDR3 protein, CDR3 DNA. The D gene is left open where the match is weak. Expanded clones get a size class; other rows say once, few or many, or leave the size out.

>TRBD1|TRBV18|TRBJ2-1|-
CASSPTATGGFYNEQFF
TGTGCCAGCTCACCTACAGCGACAGGGGGTTTCTACAATGAGCAGTTCTTC
>TRBD1|TRBV5-8|TRBJ1-4|-
CASSSSGTARNEKLFF
TGTGCCAGCAGCTCTTCCGGGACAGCCAGAAATGAAAAACTGTTTTTT
>-|TRBV9|TRBJ1-2|once
CASSGGSRRGGYTF
TGTGCCAGCAGCGGAGGGTCCAGGAGGGGTGGCTACACCTTC
>TRBD2|TRBV7-9|TRBJ2-7|-
CASSLSGGLAGGEQYF
TGTGCCAGCAGCTTAAGTGGGGGGCTAGCGGGAGGCGAGCAGTACTTC
>-|TRBV7-9|TRBJ1-2|-
CASSPVYGYTF
TGTGCCAGCAGCCCCGTCTATGGCTACACCTTC
>-|TRBV4-1|TRBJ1-1|once
CASSQELTEAFF
TGCGCCAGCAGCCAAGAACTCACTGAAGCTTTCTTT
>-|TRBV27|TRBJ2-1|-
CASTPPPGRPYNEQFF
TGTGCCAGCACTCCCCCACCGGGGAGGCCCTACAATGAGCAGTTCTTC
>-|TRBV18|TRBJ2-2|once
CASSPRTSDQTGELFF
TGTGCCAGCTCACCGCGGACAAGCGATCAAACCGGGGAGCTGTTTTTT
>-|TRBV15|TRBJ2-4|-
CATSRVGLAKNIQYF
TGTGCCACCAGCAGAGTGGGACTAGCCAAAAACATTCAGTACTTC
>-|TRBV10-3|TRBJ1-2|-
CAITGDINYGYTF
TGTGCCATCACTGGAGATATTAACTATGGCTACACCTTC
>-|TRBV25-1|TRBJ1-3|-
CASSEFTIDGSGNTIYF
TGTGCCAGCAGTGAATTCACTATCGATGGCTCTGGAAACACCATATATTTT
>-|TRBV4-1|TRBJ2-7|-
CASSQEIKWAGRSYEQYF
TGCGCCAGCAGCCAAGAGATTAAATGGGCAGGTCGTTCCTACGAGCAGTACTTC
>TRBD1|TRBV7-2|TRBJ2-7|-
CASSLARDSSYEQYF
TGTGCCAGCAGCTTAGCCAGGGACAGCTCCTACGAGCAGTACTTC
>TRBD1|TRBV30|TRBJ2-2|once
CAWTGTGFSGELFF
TGTGCCTGGACCGGGACAGGCTTTTCCGGGGAGCTGTTTTTT
>TRBD1|TRBV3-1/TRBV3-2|TRBJ1-1|-
CASSPQQGANTEAFF
TGTGCCAGCAGCCCACAACAGGGGGCGAACACTGAAGCTTTCTTT
>-|TRBV5-1|TRBJ2-3|-
CASSFGGVSADTQYF
TGCGCCAGCAGCTTCGGGGGAGTATCGGCAGATACGCAGTATTTT
>-|TRBV5-1|TRBJ2-1|-
CASSLESIFSSYNEQFF
TGCGCCAGCAGCTTGGAATCCATTTTTAGCTCCTACAATGAGCAGTTCTTC
>TRBD1|TRBV6-5|TRBJ1-1|-
CASGTGQGVEAFF
TGTGCCAGCGGGACCGGACAGGGCGTTGAAGCTTTCTTT
>-|TRBV4-3|TRBJ2-7|-
CASSQDSGRPYEQYF
TGCGCCAGCAGCCAAGACTCCGGCAGGCCTTACGAGCAGTACTTC
>-|TRBV18|TRBJ2-5|-
CASTVGGYQETQYF
TGTGCCAGCACTGTGGGCGGGTACCAAGAGACCCAGTACTTC
>-|TRBV5-1|TRBJ2-5|-
CASSPRQVGETQYF
TGCGCCAGCAGCCCCAGACAGGTGGGGGAGACCCAGTACTTC
>-|TRBV19|TRBJ1-6|-
CASKPRTGRDSYNSPLHF
TGTGCCAGTAAACCCCGAACAGGGAGGGACTCCTATAATTCACCCCTCCACTTT
>-|TRBV5-6|TRBJ2-7|once
CASSRLFRGSYEQYF
TGTGCCAGCAGTCGACTCTTTAGGGGGAGCTACGAGCAGTACTTC